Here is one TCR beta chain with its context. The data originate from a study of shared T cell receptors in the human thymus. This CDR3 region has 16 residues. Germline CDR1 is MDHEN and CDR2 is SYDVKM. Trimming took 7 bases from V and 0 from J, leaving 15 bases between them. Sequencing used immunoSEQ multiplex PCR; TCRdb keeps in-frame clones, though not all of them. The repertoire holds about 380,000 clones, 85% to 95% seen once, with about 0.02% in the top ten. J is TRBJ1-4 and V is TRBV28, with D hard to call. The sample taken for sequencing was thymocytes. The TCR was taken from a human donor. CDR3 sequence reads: CASIGVRNATNEKLFF. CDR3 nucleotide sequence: TGTGCCAGCATCGGGGTACGGAACGCAACTAATGAAAAACTGTTTTTT.